This T cell receptor (beta chain) was found in a study of T cells after yellow fever vaccination. Study-wide context: Libraries from low-cell-number fractions were prepared with the SMART-Seq v4 Ultra Low Input RNA kit.

In TCRdb, the 5' RACE reads were re-called with MiXCR into one record per CDR3 protein. The sample gives 120,000 or so distinct CDR3 sequences, 5.5% to 8% of which show up once; roughly 3% is in the top ten. Trimming left V 5 bases short and J 3 bases short, with 11 bases between. Per the germline V gene, CDR1 is LGHDT and CDR2 is YNNKEL (reference sequence). The length of the CDR3 is 13 residues. This clonotype was seen repeatedly, ten times or more. The antigen is undetermined. Overall study results and limits: Post-booster samples contained most primary-vaccination clones (approximately 96% CD4, about 90% CD8).

The TCR was taken from a man younger than 35 who received the YFV17D yellow fever vaccine. The sample in question was CD4+ T cells sorted from PBMCs, obtained roughly 46 days after the first yellow fever vaccination. The chain employs TRBV3-1 and TRBJ2-7; D remains unclear. For the CDR3, the DNA is TGTGCCAGCAGCGGGCCGCCGCTCTACGAGCAGTACTTC. Residues: CASSGPPLYEQYF.